The clone carrying this TCR beta chain was seen only a few times. The target antigen is unknown. After removal of 5 bases from V and 2 bases from J, the junction contained 6 bases not matched to a gene. Germline V gene data show CDR1 as MNHNY and CDR2 as SVGAGI (reference sequence). The CDR3 consists of 15 residues. These data belong to a study of cytomegalovirus exposure and HLA in healthy donors. Study at large: The 500 to 750 first-cohort repertoires and the approximately 130 validation repertoires shared the same platform, a later analysis reported. Broader study findings: There were about 160 TCR beta chains listed as cytomegalovirus-associated. Most TCRs appeared rarely, but some public TCRs recurred in many donors.

Clones were sequenced by immunoSEQ multiplex PCR, and TCRdb holds only the in-frame ones, with some missing. The sample includes 250,000 or so clones, around 91% of them seen just once. What was sequenced was PBMCs. This rearrangement joins TRBV6-6 to TRBJ1-5; TRBD1 matches 7 bases. The receptor comes from a woman in her late teens or twenties in good health and CMV-seronegative. In nucleotides, the CDR3 is TGTGCCAGCAGTCGACAGGGTCTCGGCAATCAGCCCCAGCATTTT. This encodes CASSRQGLGNQPQHF.